Sequencing of this TCR beta chain was carried out in a study of Ad26.COV2.S vaccination and SARS-CoV-2 variants. Study at large: The trial was COV1001 and the donor's arm was Ad26.COV2.S. Broader study findings: Vaccinees displayed broader spike-specific TCR repertoires than placebo recipients.

Some clones are missing from TCRdb's copy, which holds only in-frame ones; the method was immunoSEQ multiplex PCR. The sample has about 480,000 clones, 87% seen once. With regard to this clone: Antigen: not known.

The CDR3 totals 14 residues. V shed 3 bases and J shed 7 bases, with 15 bases lying between them. Germline V gene data show CDR1 as MDHEN and CDR2 as SYDVKM. Documented treatment: some 20 received Ad26.COV2.S at low or high dose, single or two shots; several received placebo; per-sample allocation not given. Samples analyzed were those drawn on day 63 after the first vaccine or placebo injection. The sample in question was peripheral blood, obtained in a trial of Ad26.COV2.S vaccine versus placebo. This receptor was identified in a person between 18 and 60 years old who received the Ad26.COV2.S COVID-19 vaccine or a placebo. The chain uses TRBV28 and TRBJ1-2; D uncertain. As DNA, the CDR3 is TGTGCCAGCAGTTTCCCCGGACGGCCCAGTGGCTACACCTTC. Its protein is CASSFPGRPSGYTF.